A single sample gave rise to the 27 T cell receptor beta chains below, sequenced in a study of cytomegalovirus exposure and HLA in healthy donors. PCR used 60 Vbeta primers and 13 Jbeta primers. Sequencing was performed with immunoSEQ multiplex PCR; in TCRdb, only in-frame clones are kept and a portion is missing. Across about 72,000 clones, the top ten clones capture less than 5.5% of the sample. Sequenced: PBMCs. These TCRs come from a woman in her 40s in good health and CMV-seropositive.

The gene calls are TRBV2 and TRBJ1-1, with a tentative D call TRBD1 (6 bases). The CDR3 extends over 14 amino acids. V gave up 7 bases and J gave up 6 bases, with 18 bases separating them. Germline CDR1 SNHLY, CDR2 FYNNEI. The CDR3 loop reads CASNRIQGNAEAFF. The CDR3 bases are TGTGCCAGCAACCGAATACAGGGTAACGCTGAAGCTTTCTTT.

The rearrangement joins TRBV11-3 to TRBJ2-7; 9 bases are shared with TRBD1. Germline V lookup: CDR1 SGHNT, CDR2 YENEEA. The CDR3 is made up of 16 amino acids. Unmatched junction bases numbered 13, after V lost 4 bases and J lost 6 bases. This chain's CDR3 is CASSYLLPGQGGEQYF. The CDR3 DNA is TGTGCCAGCAGCTACCTACTACCGGGACAGGGAGGCGAGCAGTACTTC.

The chain uses TRBV14 and TRBJ2-5, with 11 bases that match TRBD2. CDR3 length: 15 residues. Germline CDR1 is SGHDN and CDR2 is FVKESK. V shed 4 bases, J shed 7 bases, and the junction held 8 bases outside the gene matches. DNA for the CDR3: TGTGCCAGCAGCCCCCGGCTAGCGGGGGGTGGGACCCAGTACTTC. Protein: CASSPRLAGGGTQYF.

This chain joins TRBV7-9 and TRBJ1-2; tentatively, D is TRBD1 (5 bases). V lost 3 bases to trimming and J lost 6 bases, with 5 bases between them. CDR1 SEHNR and CDR2 FQNEAQ come from the germline V gene (reference sequence). The CDR3 length is 11 residues. Here the CDR3 DNA reads TGTGCCAGCAGCTTGACAGATGGCTACACCTTC. Translating gives CASSLTDGYTF.

This rearrangement joins TRBV5-1 to TRBJ2-3, with D maybe TRBD2 (5 bases). The CDR3 is 15 amino acids. Germline lookup yields CDR1 SGHRS and CDR2 YFSETQ. Between the trimmed V and J ends, which lost 4 bases and 0 bases, there was a span of 12 bases. The CDR3 sequence is CASSLRLSSTDTQYF. The CDR3 DNA is TGCGCCAGCAGCCTCAGACTATCTAGCACAGATACGCAGTATTTT.

V is TRBV2 and J is TRBJ1-2; D may be TRBD1 (6 bases). The V end lost 6 bases, the J end lost 2 bases, and 10 bases lay between the germline ends. The germline CDR1 and CDR2 sequences are SNHLY and FYNNEI. The CDR3 runs to 13 residues. CDR3 loop: CASRGQGNYGYTF. The CDR3 bases are TGTGCCAGCAGAGGCCAGGGGAACTATGGCTACACCTTC. The complete variable domain, with remaining parts taken from reference TRBV2 and TRBJ1-2, reads EPEVTQTPSHQVTQMGQEVILRCVPISNHLYFYWYRQILGQKVEFLVSFYNNEISEKSEIFDDQFSVERPDGSNFTLKIRSTKLEDSAMYFCASRGQGNYGYTFGSGTRLTVV.

The rearrangement links TRBV28 to TRBJ1-5; D remains unclear. The CDR3 is made up of 14 amino acids. Germline V gene lookup returns CDR1 MDHEN and CDR2 SYDVKM. Trimming pared 5 bases from V and 2 bases from J, leaving 10 bases between. The CDR3: CASSPQIGNQPQHF. For the CDR3, the DNA is TGTGCCAGCAGTCCCCAGATTGGCAATCAGCCCCAGCATTTT.

Regarding this clone: Other DNA sequences from this sample encode an identical CDR3 as well. This chain joins TRBV7-2 and TRBJ1-1; no reliable D call. The CDR3 consists of 13 residues. The germline V gene has CDR1 SGHTA and CDR2 FQGNSA. Trimming cost V 4 bases and J 8 bases, with 14 bases left between them. In DNA, the CDR3 is TGTGCCAGCAGCTCGACTACAGCTTTGGAAGCTTTCTTT. This gives the protein CASSSTTALEAFF.

The V and J genes are TRBV5-1 and TRBJ1-1; perhaps TRBD1 as D (5 bases). Germline-derived CDR1 and CDR2 are SGHRS and YFSETQ. V lost 6 bases and J 3 bases, leaving 12 bases between the germline ends. This CDR3 comprises 13 residues. The CDR3 here is CASTGGGYTEAFF. As DNA, the CDR3 is TGCGCCAGCACCGGTGGGGGGTACACTGAAGCTTTCTTT.

The rearrangement uses TRBV6-5 and TRBJ2-5, with a tentative D call TRBD2 (6 bases). The DNA end favors TRBJ2-7, so the J call may be wrong. This CDR3 contains 15 residues. In germline, CDR1 is MNHEY, CDR2 SVGAGI. CDR3 residues: CASSYLLDYSYEQYF. In DNA form, the CDR3 reads TGTGCCAGCAGTTACCTCCTGGACTACTCCTACGAGCAGTACTTC.

This chain connects TRBV13 to TRBJ1-2, with D possibly being TRBD1 (6 bases). Trimming pared 5 bases from V and 1 base from J, leaving 17 bases between. The CDR3 sequence is 16 residues long. Germline V gene data show CDR1 as PRHDT and CDR2 as FYEKMQ (reference sequence). This chain's CDR3 is CASSDEGAGVNYGYTF. CDR3 coding DNA: TGTGCCAGCAGCGATGAAGGGGCAGGGGTTAACTATGGCTACACCTTC.

The chain uses TRBV5-1 and TRBJ2-7; a weak D match, TRBD1 (5 bases). V lost 1 base to trimming and J lost 0 bases, with 8 bases between them. Germline lookup yields CDR1 SGHRS and CDR2 YFSETQ. This CDR3 is built from 14 residues. In DNA form, the CDR3 reads TGCGCCAGCAGCTTGACAGGTAGCTCCTACGAGCAGTACTTC. This codes for CASSLTGSSYEQYF.

This chain connects TRBV19 to TRBJ2-5; 7 bases align to TRBD1. The DNA end favors TRBJ2-7, so the J call may be wrong. Germline CDR1 reads LNHDA; CDR2 reads SQIVND (reference sequence). The CDR3 is 15 residues long. Here the CDR3 DNA reads TGTGCCAGTAGTATAGATCGACAGGGAGTCAACGAGCAGTACTTC. Residues: CASSIDRQGVNEQYF.

The rearrangement joins TRBV28 to TRBJ1-1; D uncertain. The germline CDR1 and CDR2 sequences are MDHEN and SYDVKM. The V and J ends lost 1 base and 0 bases respectively, with 3 bases between them. There are 13 residues in the CDR3. As DNA, the CDR3 is TGTGCCAGCAGTTTATCAGTGAACACTGAAGCTTTCTTT. Its protein product is CASSLSVNTEAFF.

V and J are TRBV7-9 and TRBJ2-2; 7 nucleotides line up with TRBD2. Unmatched junction bases numbered 12, after V lost 6 bases and J lost 5 bases. The CDR3 length is 16 residues. Germline V gene data show CDR1 as SEHNR and CDR2 as FQNEAQ (reference sequence). This chain's CDR3 is CASSLVGGMSTGELFF. The CDR3 DNA reads TGTGCCAGCAGTCTTGTCGGGGGGATGTCGACCGGGGAGCTGTTTTTT. The complete variable domain, with remaining parts taken from reference TRBV7-9 and TRBJ2-2, reads DTGVSQNPRHKITKRGQNVTFRCDPISEHNRLYWYRQTLGQGPEFLTYFQNEAQLEKSRLLSDRFSAERPKGSFSTLEIQRTEQGDSAMYLCASSLVGGMSTGELFFGEGSRLTVL.

The V and J genes are TRBV7-8 and TRBJ2-5, with a tentative D call TRBD1 (6 bases). The CDR3 length is 16 residues. CDR1 and CDR2 (germline): SGHVS, FQNEAQ. V was cut by 5 bases and J by 2 bases, with 18 bases left in between. CDR3 region: CASSPTARGAQETQYF. The DNA for the CDR3 is TGTGCCAGCAGCCCCACCGCCAGGGGAGCACAAGAGACCCAGTACTTC.

V and J are TRBV7-8 and TRBJ1-5; D not resolved. Trimming took off 5 bases at V and 0 bases at J, with 14 bases between the two ends. The CDR3 spans 16 residues. CDR1 SGHVS and CDR2 FQNEAQ come from the germline V gene. CDR3 in amino acids: CASSASRLLSNQPQHF. The CDR3 region has the DNA TGTGCCAGCAGCGCCTCCCGACTCCTTAGCAATCAGCCCCAGCATTTT.

The V gene is TRBV29-1, the J gene TRBJ2-7; D not resolved. CDR1 SQVTM and CDR2 ANQGSEA come from the germline V gene. V dropped 3 bases and J dropped 2 bases, with 2 bases sitting between them. The CDR3 has 10 residues. The CDR3: CSVDTYEQYF. In nucleotides, the CDR3 is TGCAGCGTTGACACCTACGAGCAGTACTTC.

This chain links TRBV5-4 with TRBJ1-5; D is possibly TRBD1 (6 bases). V shed 0 bases and J shed 6 bases, with 10 bases lying between them. CDR1 and CDR2 from the germline V gene are SGHNT and YYREEE (reference sequence). The CDR3 length is 14 residues. In nucleotides, the CDR3 is TGTGCCAGCAGCTTGGACAGGGTGGGTCAGCCCCAGCATTTT. This sequence encodes CASSLDRVGQPQHF.

This chain links TRBV5-1 with TRBJ1-2; TRBD1 aligns across 10 bases. This CDR3 spans 14 amino acids. Germline CDR1 and CDR2: SGHRS and YFSETQ. The V gene end was trimmed by 3 bases and the J gene end by 7 bases; junction bases not matched to a gene: 6. CDR3 nucleotide sequence: TGCGCCAGCAGCTACGACAGGGGGCAGTCTGGCTACACCTTC. Translating gives CASSYDRGQSGYTF. The entire variable domain, with the rest obtained from reference TRBV5-1 and TRBJ1-2, is as follows: KAGVTQTPRYLIKTRGQQVTLSCSPISGHRSVSWYQQTPGQGLQFLFEYFSETQRNKGNFPGRFSGRQFSNSRSEMNVSTLELGDSALYLCASSYDRGQSGYTFGSGTRLTVV.

The chain employs TRBV4-2 and TRBJ2-5, with D uncertain. This CDR3 spans 15 amino acids. Germline lookup yields CDR1 LGHNA and CDR2 YNFKEQ. V lost 0 bases to trimming and J lost 5 bases, with 13 bases between them. The DNA for the CDR3 is TGTGCCAGCAGCCAAGACTCGGGTGAAGCGGAGACCCAGTACTTC. Translation: CASSQDSGEAETQYF.

This sequence joins TRBV7-3 and TRBJ1-1, with 8 bases lining up with TRBD1. This CDR3 has 14 residues. V lost 5 bases, J lost 4 bases, and 6 bases stayed unmatched. From germline, CDR1 is SGHTA and CDR2 FQGTGA. The CDR3, as DNA: TGTGCCAGCAGCCCCGCGGACAGGGTCACTGAAGCTTTCTTT. It codes for CASSPADRVTEAFF.

The chain employs TRBV19 and TRBJ2-5, with 7 bases that match TRBD1. This CDR3 spans 14 amino acids. Trimming cost V 5 bases and J 1 base; bases outside gene matches: 4. Germline CDR1 and CDR2: LNHDA and SQIVND (reference sequence). CDR3 bases: TGTGCCAGTAGTCCTGGACAGGCCCAAGAGACCCAGTACTTC. It encodes CASSPGQAQETQYF.

The V gene is TRBV18, the J gene TRBJ1-1; unclear D gene. V was cut by 5 bases and J by 0 bases, with 10 bases left in between. Germline V gene sequence: CDR1 KGHSH, CDR2 LQKENI. The CDR3 extends over 14 amino acids. The CDR3 region is CASSSQTMNTEAFF. DNA of the CDR3: TGTGCCAGCTCATCACAAACTATGAACACTGAAGCTTTCTTT. Full variable domain (rest looked up from reference TRBV18 and TRBJ1-1): NAGVMQNPRHLVRRRGQEARLRCSPMKGHSHVYWYRQLPEEGLKFMVYLQKENIIDESGMPKERFSAEFPKEGPSILRIQQVVRGDSAAYFCASSSQTMNTEAFFGQGTRLTVV.

The DNA of the CDR3 is TGCAGCGCTGGGACTAGGGGTGAGCAGTTCTTC. Translating gives CSAGTRGEQFF. This chain connects TRBV29-1 to TRBJ2-1, with 8 bases matching TRBD2. The CDR3 is 11 amino acids. V was pared by 7 bases and J by 9 bases, with 5 bases of the junction left unmatched. The germline V gene has CDR1 SQVTM and CDR2 ANQGSEA.

This rearrangement joins TRBV28 to TRBJ2-7; D perhaps matches TRBD1 (5 bases). The CDR3 totals 13 residues. Trimming shortened V by 3 bases and J by 1 base, and 7 bases separated the two germline ends. Germline V gene lookup returns CDR1 MDHEN and CDR2 SYDVKM. CDR3 residues: CASSFSGSYEQYF. CDR3 DNA sequence: TGTGCCAGCAGTTTTTCAGGGTCCTACGAGCAGTACTTC.

This rearrangement joins TRBV14 to TRBJ2-3, with 11 positions matching TRBD2. V was clipped by 0 bases and J by 3 bases; unmatched bases: 8. Germline V CDR1 and CDR2: SGHDN, FVKESK. This CDR3 contains 18 residues. The DNA for the CDR3 is TGTGCCAGCAGCCAAGAATCGAGGGCTAGCGGGAGGACAGATACGCAGTATTTT. It encodes CASSQESRASGRTDTQYF.